These T cell receptor beta chains were read from a single sample in a study of regulatory T cells in long-lasting Graves disease. One entry per CDR3 protein, called by TCRdb with MiXCR from the multiplex PCR reads. The sample includes approximately 560,000 distinct CDR3 sequences, roughly a sixth of them seen just once. The data also belong to a second study, concerning T cells in Graves' hyperthyroidism and ophthalmopathy.

The starting material was peripheral blood mononuclear cells (PBMCs), obtained at new diagnosis, from a patient treated with antithyroid drugs. These receptors were obtained from a man aged 18 to 35 with Graves disease. CDR3s include the opening cysteine and the closing phenylalanine or tryptophan. The order of the fields is J gene, CDR3 length, D gene, clone size, V gene, CDR3 DNA, CDR3 protein. A D gene is named only where the DNA matches it firmly. Some rows mark clone size as missing; the rest say once, few, many or name a class of expanded clone.

TRBJ1-1,16,.,many,TRBV18,TGTGCCAGCTCAAACAGACCATTTAGGGAGAACACTGAAGCTTTCTTT,CASSNRPFRENTEAFF
TRBJ2-1,16,TRBD2,few,TRBV7-8,TGTGCCAGCAGCTTGCCGGGACTAGCGGGAGTCAATGAGCAGTTCTTC,CASSLPGLAGVNEQFF
TRBJ1-5,16,.,many,TRBV20-1,TGCAGTGCTAGTCGCACGCCAGGGGATAGCAATCAGCCCCAGCATTTT,CSASRTPGDSNQPQHF
TRBJ1-2,11,.,few,TRBV12-3/TRBV12-4,TGTGCCAGCAGTCTAGGGGGGGTTGAGAACTTC,CASSLGGVENF
TRBJ1-2,14,.,many,TRBV12-3/TRBV12-4,TGTGCCAGCAGTCCGGGACCAGGAATCTATGGCTACACCTTC,CASSPGPGIYGYTF
TRBJ2-7,19,.,few,TRBV20-1,TGCAGTGCTAGGAACCGGGACAGCAATAAACTAGCGGTATCCTACGAGCAGTACTTC,CSARNRDSNKLAVSYEQYF
TRBJ1-6,13,.,.,TRBV20-1,TGCAGTGCTAGAGGGGAAAGTGATTCACCCCTCCACTTT,CSARGESDSPLHF
TRBJ2-7,14,.,many,TRBV5-1,TGCGCCAGCAGAAGGGACACCAACTCCTACGAGCAGTACTTC,CASRRDTNSYEQYF
TRBJ1-5,15,.,.,TRBV6-2/TRBV6-3,TGTGCCAGCAGCGAACAGGGACCCGGCAATCAGCCCCAGCATTTT,CASSEQGPGNQPQHF
TRBJ2-7,13,TRBD2,many,TRBV28,TGTGCCATCCGGGGGGTGGGCCAGGACGAGCAGTACTTC,CAIRGVGQDEQYF
TRBJ2-5,20,TRBD2,.,TRBV20-1,TGCAGTGCTAGAAGGACTAGCGGGAGTCTGGGATCCTCCCCCCAAGAGACCCAGTACTTC,CSARRTSGSLGSSPQETQYF
TRBJ1-2,14,.,many,TRBV20-1,TGCAGTGCTCTACCCGGATGGGGCGGAGGAGGCTACACCTTC,CSALPGWGGGGYTF
TRBJ1-1,14,.,few,TRBV19,TGTGCCAGTTTGGAGGGGGGCGCGGGCACTGAAGCTTTCTTT,CASLEGGAGTEAFF
TRBJ1-2,13,.,.,TRBV19,TGTGCCAGCGGGGGCCCCGGGGACTATGGCTACACCTTC,CASGGPGDYGYTF
TRBJ1-2,15,.,many,TRBV7-9,TGTGCCAGCAGCTCGACAGGCCCTCATAACTATGGCTACACCTTC,CASSSTGPHNYGYTF
TRBJ1-2,13,TRBD1,few,TRBV6-1,TGTGCCAGCAGGGGACAGGGGAACTATGGCTACACCTTC,CASRGQGNYGYTF
TRBJ1-2,10,.,few,TRBV29-1,TGCAGCGTTGATGTTTTGCAGGGGACCTTC,CSVDVLQGTF
TRBJ1-5,12,.,many,TRBV11-2,TGTGCCATCGGGGGGGGCAATCAGCCCCAGCATTTT,CAIGGGNQPQHF
TRBJ2-2,13,.,.,TRBV27,TGTGCCAGTAGCACAGTGCGGTCCGGGGAGCTGTTTTTT,CASSTVRSGELFF
TRBJ2-5,16,TRBD2,few,TRBV28,TGTGCCAGCAGTGTGGGAGCGGGAGGGACCCAAGAGACCCAGTACTTC,CASSVGAGGTQETQYF
TRBJ2-1,12,.,.,TRBV3-1,TGTGCCAGCAATCGGCTCGGGGCGGAGCAGCTCTTC,CASNRLGAEQLF
TRBJ2-3,15,TRBD2,many,TRBV2,TGTGCCAGCAGCCGACTAGCGGGCATTTTAGATACGCAGTATTTT,CASSRLAGILDTQYF
TRBJ2-3,16,.,.,TRBV18,TGTGCCAGCTCACCGGGGGGGACAGGCCGACAAGATACGCAGTATTTT,CASSPGGTGRQDTQYF
TRBJ2-3,14,TRBD1,many,TRBV29-1,TGCAGCGTCGCGACAGGGGCCCCCGGAGATACGCAGTATTTT,CSVATGAPGDTQYF
TRBJ2-2,17,TRBD2,many,TRBV11-2,TGTGCCAGCAGCTTGAGCCTAGCGGGAGTAGGTACCGGGGAGCTGTTTTTT,CASSLSLAGVGTGELFF
TRBJ2-7,15,.,.,TRBV9,TGTGCCAGCAGCGTAGGGGAAGGCAACTCCTACGAGCAGTACTTC,CASSVGEGNSYEQYF
TRBJ2-1,16,TRBD2,.,TRBV15,TGTGTCACCAGCAGCGGGCGGGAGGGCCACTACAATGAGCAGTTCTTC,CVTSSGREGHYNEQFF
TRBJ1-6,18,TRBD1,few,TRBV28,TGTGCCAGCAGTTTTAAGACAGGGGGAAGCTCCTATAATTCACCCCTCCACTTT,CASSFKTGGSSYNSPLHF
TRBJ1-2,15,.,many,TRBV3-1,TGTGCCAGCAGCCCTCAGGGGCGGGCTAACTATGGCTACACCTTC,CASSPQGRANYGYTF
TRBJ2-5,16,TRBD2,many,TRBV2,TGTGCCAGCAGCAAGGGGACTAGCGGGAGAGAAGAGACCCAGTACTTC,CASSKGTSGREETQYF
TRBJ1-2,16,.,.,TRBV11-2,TGTGCCAGCAGCTTAGGGGCAAACCCGACTAACTATGGCTACACCTTC,CASSLGANPTNYGYTF
TRBJ1-3,15,.,many,TRBV27,TGTGCCAGCAGTTTATCTACGGGGCTCGGAAACACCATATATTTT,CASSLSTGLGNTIYF
TRBJ2-6,15,.,.,TRBV9,TGTGCCAGCAGCGGTCGTACGTCTGGGGCCAACGTCCTGACTTTC,CASSGRTSGANVLTF
TRBJ2-7,16,.,many,TRBV28,TGTGCCAGCAGCACCGAAGGGCAGAGGGTCCCGTACGAGCAGTACTTC,CASSTEGQRVPYEQYF
TRBJ2-1,16,.,few,TRBV6-1,TGTGCCAGCAGGGTCCTCAGGGGGGCAGCTTACAATGAGCAGTTCTTC,CASRVLRGAAYNEQFF
TRBJ1-3,17,.,.,TRBV28,TGTGCCAGCAGTCAAGTCAGCGTAGGGAGCTCTGGAAACACCATATATTTT,CASSQVSVGSSGNTIYF
TRBJ2-7,13,.,.,TRBV7-6,TGTGCCAGCAGCTCACAGGAGACCTACGAGCAGTACTTC,CASSSQETYEQYF
TRBJ1-2,14,.,many,TRBV15,TGTGCCACCAGCAGAGACAACCGTCCCAATGGCTACACCTTC,CATSRDNRPNGYTF
TRBJ1-5,13,.,.,TRBV20-1,TGCAGTGCCCCCATGGGGGGGAGCCAGCCCCAGCATTTT,CSAPMGGSQPQHF
TRBJ2-2,13,.,many,TRBV12-3/TRBV12-4,TGTGCCAGCAGTTCCCTAGCTAACGGGGAGCTGTTTTTT,CASSSLANGELFF
TRBJ2-1,16,.,many,TRBV12-5,TGTGCTAGTGGCTCGGCCCAGAGGCCTACGAACAATGAGCAGTTCTTC,CASGSAQRPTNNEQFF
TRBJ2-3,15,TRBD2,many,TRBV5-1,TGCGCCAGCAGCTTGAGAGCGGGAGCAACAGATACGCAGTATTTT,CASSLRAGATDTQYF
TRBJ1-5,15,.,.,TRBV2,TGTGCCAGCAGTGAATCGGGGGGGCGTTATCAGCCCCAGCATTTT,CASSESGGRYQPQHF
TRBJ1-5,13,TRBD1,few,TRBV20-1,TGCAGTGCCCGGACAGGGGTGAGTCAGCCCCAGCATTTT,CSARTGVSQPQHF
TRBJ2-3,15,.,.,TRBV5-1,TGCGCCAGCAGCGGCCCCGTGGGGGGAACAGATACGCAGTATTTT,CASSGPVGGTDTQYF